The subject of this entry is one TCR beta chain. The data are from a study of cytomegalovirus exposure and HLA in healthy donors. This PCR relied on a set of 60 Vbeta primers and 13 Jbeta primers. TCRdb's table, derived via immunoSEQ multiplex PCR, lists solely in-frame clones and lacks some. In the table there are some 150,000 clones, 82% of which are singletons. Trimming took 2 bases from V and 1 from J, leaving 11 bases between them. Germline loops: CDR1 LGHNA, CDR2 YSLEER. The CDR3 loop spans 15 amino acids. V is TRBV4-3 and J is TRBJ1-1; no definite D call. The sequenced sample consisted of PBMCs. The receptor was isolated from a man aged 45-60 years in good health and CMV-seropositive. CDR3 protein: CASSQLEGRNTEAFF. The CDR3 region has the DNA TGCGCCAGCAGCCAATTGGAAGGGAGGAACACTGAAGCTTTCTTT.